The clone carrying this T cell receptor beta chain came up a few times. Its antigen is unknown. It was through 5'RACE template switching that TCR cDNA was made, with a universal primer site and UMIs added. TCRdb passed the 5' RACE reads through MiXCR, listing each CDR3 protein once. The sample yields some 300,000 distinct CDR3 sequences, around 8.6% seen once. The source of the sample is a study of T cells after yellow fever vaccination. Study information: Low-cell-number fractions underwent preparation using SMART-Seq v4 Ultra Low Input. Whole-study results and caveats: Reappearance after the booster was observed for most primary-vaccination clones (around 95% CD4, over 70% CD8). A faster peak, day 5 versus 15, was reached by the weaker secondary response.

CDR1 and CDR2 from the germline V gene are SGHRS and YFSETQ. The CDR3 runs to 15 residues. V was cut by 2 bases and J by 1 base, with 12 bases left in between. The sequenced sample was CD4+ T cells sorted from PBMCs, obtained 5 days after the yellow fever booster vaccination. This receptor was identified in a man aged 18 to 30 who received the YFV17D yellow fever vaccine. The genes are TRBV5-1 and TRBJ1-1, with a weak D call TRBD1 (5 bases). CDR3 DNA: TGCGCCAGCAGCTTAATCCAGGGCGGGAACACTGAAGCTTTCTTT. Its protein is CASSLIQGGNTEAFF.